This entry lists 14 T cell receptor beta chains sequenced from one sample in a study of PD-1 blockade in mismatch repair-deficient tumors. Sequenced by immunoSEQ multiplex PCR; TCRdb stores in-frame clones only, minus some. The sample lists approximately 120,000 clones, 86% occurring once. Sequences were derived from peripheral blood, sampled 44 weeks after starting pembrolizumab. These receptor sequences come from an adult with mismatch repair-deficient cancer.

V and J are TRBV10-3 and TRBJ2-7; 11 bases align to TRBD2. Per germline, CDR1 ENHRY and CDR2 SYGVKD. The CDR3 loop spans 18 amino acids. Trimming removed 0 bases from V and 3 bases from J; junction bases left unmatched: 10. CDR3 region: CAISESGLAAFLDYEQYF. The CDR3 DNA is TGTGCCATCAGTGAGTCGGGACTAGCGGCCTTCTTGGACTACGAGCAGTACTTC.

This chain links TRBV7-9 with TRBJ2-7, with D perhaps TRBD1 or TRBD2 (5 bases each). The ends were cut back, 5 bases at V and 3 bases at J, with 17 bases in the middle. CDR3 length equals 15 residues. The germline V gene encodes CDR1 SEHNR and CDR2 FQNEAQ (reference sequence). The CDR3 loop reads CASSAEGTAFYEQYF. The CDR3 nucleotides read TGTGCCAGCAGCGCTGAGGGGACGGCCTTCTACGAGCAGTACTTC.

V is TRBV2 and J is TRBJ2-5; 7 bases are shared with TRBD2. Germline V CDR1 and CDR2: SNHLY, FYNNEI. V gave up 4 bases and J gave up 4 bases; unmatched junction bases: 6. CDR3 length: 14 residues. CDR3 amino acids: CASSVLLAIETQYF. The CDR3 DNA is TGTGCCAGCAGTGTACTACTAGCGATAGAGACCCAGTACTTC.

This chain links TRBV13 with TRBJ2-7, with TRBD2 identical over 10 bases. Losses at the gene ends were 5 bases for V and 2 bases for J; bases not matched to a gene: 3. CDR3 length: 14 amino acids. The germline CDR1 and CDR2 sequences are PRHDT and FYEKMQ (reference sequence). CDR3: CASSPGLAAYEQYF. For the CDR3, the DNA is TGTGCCAGCAGCCCAGGACTAGCGGCCTACGAGCAGTACTTC.

The rearrangement uses TRBV7-6 and TRBJ1-1; D is uncertain. CDR1 and CDR2 (germline): SGHVS, FNYEAQ. The CDR3 length is 15 residues. V lost 4 bases and J 7 bases, leaving 19 bases between the germline ends. The CDR3 DNA is TGTGCCAGCAGCTCAAACGAGGGCTTTCGGAGTGAAGCTTTCTTT. Translation: CASSSNEGFRSEAFF.

V and J are TRBV13 and TRBJ1-1; TRBD1 matches 8 bases. This CDR3 region has 18 residues. CDR1 and CDR2 from the germline V gene are PRHDT and FYEKMQ (reference sequence). With 5 bases clipped from V and 3 bases from J, the junction kept 17 bases outside the gene matches. The CDR3 sequence: CASSKVPGGAFKDTEAFF. CDR3 nucleotide sequence: TGTGCCAGCAGCAAAGTACCAGGGGGCGCATTTAAGGACACTGAAGCTTTCTTT.

This sequence joins TRBV7-2 and TRBJ2-6; D gene uncertain. CDR3 length: 15 amino acids. Trimming removed 1 base at V and 0 bases at J, with 4 bases between. The germline gives CDR1 SGHTA, CDR2 FQGNSA. The CDR3 protein is CASSLVPSGANVLTF. The CDR3 DNA reads TGTGCCAGCAGCTTAGTTCCCTCTGGGGCCAACGTCCTGACTTTC.

The V call is TRBV4-2, the J call TRBJ2-1; 8 bases line up with TRBD2. The trim removed 4 bases at V and 4 bases at J, leaving 6 bases unmatched. This CDR3 has 15 residues. Germline loops: CDR1 LGHNA, CDR2 YNFKEQ. CDR3 in amino acids: CASSRGTSPYNEQFF. The CDR3 DNA follows: TGTGCCAGCAGCCGTGGGACTAGTCCTTACAATGAGCAGTTCTTC.

V gene TRBV9 combines with J gene TRBJ2-2, with D perhaps matching TRBD1 (5 bases). The CDR3 is made up of 13 amino acids. Germline V gene lookup returns CDR1 SGDLS and CDR2 YYNGEE. Trimming cost V 0 bases and J 6 bases, with 6 bases left between them. The DNA of the CDR3 is TGTGCCAGCAGCGTAGGGGGCCCCGGGGAGCTGTTTTTT. It codes for CASSVGGPGELFF.

This chain joins TRBV9 and TRBJ2-7; D is uncertain. Germline loops: CDR1 SGDLS, CDR2 YYNGEE. The CDR3 length is 13 residues. Trimming took 3 bases from V and 3 from J, leaving 10 bases between them. This chain's CDR3 is CASSETPYYEQYF. The CDR3 DNA sequence: TGTGCCAGCAGCGAGACCCCGTACTACGAGCAGTACTTC.

The rearrangement uses TRBV29-1 and TRBJ1-4, with 7 nucleotides matching TRBD1. The length of the CDR3 is 14 residues. The germline V gene has CDR1 SQVTM and CDR2 ANQGSEA. CDR3 residues: CTTGVFSTNEKLFF. Here the CDR3 DNA reads TGCACTACAGGGGTTTTTTCAACTAATGAAAAACTGTTTTTT. The full variable domain, with the rest looked up from reference TRBV29-1 and TRBJ1-4, is SAVISQKPSRDICQRGTSLTIQCQVDSQVTMMFWYRQQPGQSLTLIATANQGSEATYESGFVIDKFPISRPNLTFSTLTVSNMSPEDSSIYLCTTGVFSTNEKLFFGSGTQLSVL.

The V gene is TRBV28, the J gene TRBJ2-5; 7 bases agree with TRBD2. The CDR3 runs to 14 residues. CDR1 is MDHEN, CDR2 SYDVKM, per germline. The V segment lost 5 bases and the J segment 10 bases; nucleotides outside the gene matches: 13. The CDR3 sequence is CASSVAGPPGDQYF. The CDR3 DNA reads TGTGCCAGCAGTGTAGCGGGCCCTCCGGGGGACCAGTACTTC.

About this clone: Germline and junction disagree at one end, which may indicate a read error. The chain joins TRBV5-4 to TRBJ2-7; D may be TRBD2 (6 bases). This CDR3 spans 15 amino acids. Germline V gene lookup returns CDR1 SGHNT and CDR2 YYREEE (reference sequence). This chain's CDR3 is CASSHELGGSYEQYF. The CDR3 bases are TGCGCCAGCAGCCACGAGCTGGGAGGTTCCTACGAGCAGTACTTC.

The gene calls are TRBV27 and TRBJ2-3; 8 bases agree with TRBD2. V was pared by 5 bases and J by 11 bases, with 12 bases of the junction left unmatched. There are 14 residues in the CDR3. Germline assignment: CDR1 MNHEY and CDR2 SMNVEV (reference sequence). The CDR3 DNA follows: TGTGCCAGCAGTCCTTCCACGAGCGGGAGTGGGCAGTATTTT. Translated: CASSPSTSGSGQYF.